This T cell receptor (beta chain) emerged from a study of OX40 agonist ivuxolimab in advanced cancers. The V end was cut by 4 bases, the J end by 10 bases, with 14 bases between. The V gene's germline CDR1 is MNHEY and CDR2 SVGAGI. The length of the CDR3 is 14 residues. As concerns this clone: Its cognate antigen is unknown.

Repertoires were generated with immunoSEQ multiplex PCR, while TCRdb's copy carries only in-frame clones and drops some. The sample yields 65,000 to 75,000 clones, about 85% seen once. Study results and limitations: At 0.1 to 3.0 mg/kg, CD4+ and CD8+ blood T cells expanded clonally by week 6.

Autoimmune disease history or systemic immunosuppression led to patient exclusion. This rearrangement joins TRBV6-5 to TRBJ1-6; D gene uncertain. Here the sequenced sample was CD4+ or CD8+ T cells sorted from blood, taken in a trial of the OX40 agonist ivuxolimab. The sequence was collected from an adult with an advanced solid tumor such as melanoma, head and neck, liver or kidney cancer. The DNA for the CDR3 is TGTGCCAGCAGTTCGGACGGCGGAGGGTCACCCCTCCACTTT. It yields the protein CASSSDGGGSPLHF.